In its sample, the clone carrying this T cell receptor (beta chain) was seen many times. What it binds is unknown. TCRdb re-derived calls from the reads in MiXCR, one entry per CDR3 protein. This sample has tens of thousands of distinct CDR3 sequences, with 12% found just once. This entry is derived from a study of type 1 regulatory T cells. For the study at large: T-allo10 is an in vitro-generated, Tr1-enriched CD4 T cell product specific for alloantigen. The study's findings and limits: Type 1 regulatory T cells had a more restricted TCR repertoire than non-type 1 regulatory T cells.

The clonotype comes from a human donor in good health. Sequencing used cultured non-Tr1 T cells, either the whole culture or a sorted T cell fraction (not recorded which).

CDR3 sequence: CSASPPTGATETQYF. CDR3 bases: TGCAGTGCTAGTCCACCGACAGGGGCGACGGAGACCCAGTACTTC. The V gene is TRBV20-1, the J gene TRBJ2-5; 8 nucleotides match TRBD1. Germline V lookup: CDR1 DFQATT, CDR2 SNEGSKA (reference sequence). CDR3 length equals 15 residues. V lost 3 bases and J lost 5; bases outside the gene matches: 11.